This TCR beta chain was found in a study of early T cells in non-severe SARS-CoV-2 infection. The germline gives CDR1 SGHTA, CDR2 FQGNSA. V lost 5 bases to trimming and J lost 0 bases, with 11 bases between them. The CDR3 extends over 15 amino acids. TCRdb reprocessed the 5' RACE reads with MiXCR, giving one entry per CDR3 protein. The sample gives around 56,000 distinct CDR3 sequences, about 8% of which show up once; over 9.5% is in the top ten. The clonotype originates from an adult who was a healthcare worker with PCR-confirmed SARS-CoV-2 infection or an uninfected control (not recorded which). Sequenced here: whole blood, sampled at baseline. The chain is built from TRBV7-2 and TRBJ2-1, with D unclear. For the CDR3, the DNA is TGTGCCAGCAGCACCACCCCTAGCTCCTACAATGAGCAGTTCTTC. Its translation: CASSTTPSSYNEQFF.